The clone carrying this T cell receptor (beta chain) was picked up a small number of times. Its specificity is unknown. For the second PCR, which ran for about 6 to 11 cycles, a sample-barcoded 5' primer and a J-beta primer mix were used. Each single sample gave us at least 3 million CDR3-containing paired-end reads. TCRdb analysed the 5' RACE reads with MiXCR anew, one entry per CDR3 protein. This sample has more than 550,000 distinct CDR3 sequences, with about 20% found just once. This entry belongs to a study of blood T cells in healthy people across ages. Overall study results and limits: The recorded TCR beta diversity per million T cells decreased in a roughly linear manner with age.

The receptor's source is a man between 65 and 85 years old in good health. Sequences were obtained from blood.

The CDR3: CSTGQPYNEQFF. CDR3 DNA: TGCAGCACAGGGCAACCCTACAATGAGCAGTTCTTC. The genes are TRBV20-1 and TRBJ2-1, with D tentatively TRBD1 (6 bases). The CDR3 has 12 amino acids. From germline, CDR1 is DFQATT and CDR2 SNEGSKA (reference sequence).